This entry lists 15 T cell receptor beta chains sequenced from one sample in a study of cytomegalovirus exposure and HLA in healthy donors. Measured with immunoSEQ multiplex PCR; TCRdb has only the in-frame clones, and not every one. The sample lists 260,000 or so clones; about 87% were seen once. Sample: PBMCs. The receptor set was obtained from a man between 18 and 35 years old in good health and CMV-seronegative.

V and J are TRBV5-5 and TRBJ1-1; D is uncertain. V lost 0 bases, J lost 1 base, and 7 bases lay in between. Germline assignment: CDR1 SGHKS and CDR2 YYEKEE (reference sequence). This CDR3 comprises 14 residues. In nucleotides, the CDR3 is TGTGCCAGCAGCTTGGGCAGATCGAACACTGAAGCTTTCTTT. Protein product: CASSLGRSNTEAFF.

The rearrangement links TRBV30 to TRBJ2-5, with 9 nucleotides matching TRBD2. Germline CDR1 is GTSNPN and CDR2 is SVGIG (reference sequence). This CDR3 contains 18 residues. V shed 3 bases, J shed 5 bases, and the junction held 19 bases outside the gene matches. CDR3 nucleotide sequence: TGTGCCTGGAGCTTCCTCCGGGGAGGAGCGGGAGGTGGGGAGACCCAGTACTTC. This translates into CAWSFLRGGAGGGETQYF.

The CDR3 spells CASSQAGTEGYEQYF. As DNA, the CDR3 is TGCGCCAGCAGCCAAGCCGGGACAGAGGGGTACGAGCAGTACTTC. The rearrangement joins TRBV4-1 to TRBJ2-7, with TRBD1 matching 7 bases. J lost 4 bases, V lost 1 base, and 7 bases had no gene match. Per germline, CDR1 MGHRA and CDR2 YSYEKL. CDR3 length: 15 residues.

This chain connects TRBV5-1 to TRBJ1-1, with 9 bases lining up with TRBD1. Unmatched junction bases numbered 3, after V lost 3 bases and J lost 3 bases. CDR1 and CDR2 (germline): SGHRS, YFSETQ. The CDR3 totals 14 residues. CDR3 nucleotides: TGCGCCAGCAGCTGGACAGGGGCGGACACTGAAGCTTTCTTT. Encoded protein: CASSWTGADTEAFF.

This chain links TRBV11-2 with TRBJ1-2; D is unclear. CDR1 is SGHAT, CDR2 FQNNGV, per germline. The CDR3 loop spans 16 amino acids. V was trimmed by 3 bases and J by 0 bases, leaving 14 bases between them. DNA for the CDR3: TGTGCCAGCAGCTTGGACCCGGGAATTGCTAACTATGGCTACACCTTC. Translated, it gives CASSLDPGIANYGYTF. Using reference TRBV11-2 and TRBJ1-2 for the parts outside the CDR3, the full variable domain is EAGVAQSPRYKIIEKRQSVAFWCNPISGHATLYWYQQILGQGPKLLIQFQNNGVVDDSQLPKDRFSAERLKGVDSTLKIQPAKLEDSAVYLCASSLDPGIANYGYTFGSGTRLTVV.

This rearrangement joins TRBV7-8 to TRBJ2-7; D is possibly TRBD1 (6 bases). CDR3 size: 15 residues. V gave up 5 bases and J gave up 3 bases, with 17 bases separating them. Germline V gene sequence: CDR1 SGHVS, CDR2 FQNEAQ. CDR3 bases: TGTGCCAGCAGCCAAACCTACAGGGATGTCTACGAGCAGTACTTC. Protein sequence: CASSQTYRDVYEQYF.

The V and J genes are TRBV9 and TRBJ2-7; 11 positions agree with TRBD1. Germline V gives CDR1 SGDLS, CDR2 YYNGEE. Trimming cost V 2 bases and J 4 bases; bases outside gene matches: 5. The CDR3 runs 15 residues. DNA of the CDR3: TGTGCCAGCAGCGTTAAGGACAGGGGGCTATACGAGCAGTACTTC. It codes for CASSVKDRGLYEQYF.

This chain links TRBV5-1 with TRBJ2-7; 10 bases line up with TRBD1. Germline V lookup: CDR1 SGHRS, CDR2 YFSETQ. The CDR3 has 16 amino acids. V trimming: 0 bases; J trimming: 2 bases; junction bases outside the gene matches: 5. The DNA for the CDR3 is TGCGCCAGCAGCTTGGGGATGGGACAGGGGACCTACGAGCAGTACTTC. Amino acids: CASSLGMGQGTYEQYF.

About this clone itself: The sample holds other DNA sequences that translate to the same CDR3. The rearrangement joins TRBV9 to TRBJ2-7; D possibly corresponds to TRBD1 (6 bases). The CDR3 spans 13 residues. Germline CDR1 and CDR2: SGDLS and YYNGEE. Between the trimmed V and J ends, which lost 0 bases and 4 bases, there was a span of 8 bases. The CDR3 region is CASSVGDTYEQYF. The DNA for the CDR3 is TGTGCCAGCAGCGTAGGGGACACTTACGAGCAGTACTTC.

The chain has TRBV5-1 and TRBJ2-2, with TRBD2 matching 15 bases. The germline CDR1 and CDR2 sequences are SGHRS and YFSETQ. V trimming: 4 bases; J trimming: 6 bases; junction bases outside the gene matches: 4. The CDR3 sequence is 16 residues long. The CDR3 sequence is CASSPGTSGGSGELFF. Here the CDR3 DNA reads TGCGCCAGCAGCCCGGGGACTAGCGGGGGGTCCGGGGAGCTGTTTTTT.

The chain recombines TRBV7-2 with TRBJ2-7; possibly TRBD1 for D (6 bases). The CDR3 runs 15 residues. CDR1 and CDR2 from the germline V gene are SGHTA and FQGNSA. Trimming took off 0 bases at V and 2 bases at J, with 11 bases between the two ends. Here the CDR3 reads CASSLARDRPYEQYF. The CDR3 region has the DNA TGTGCCAGCAGCTTAGCACGAGACAGGCCCTACGAGCAGTACTTC.

The chain links TRBV2 to TRBJ1-6; the D gene is possibly TRBD1 (5 bases). The germline CDR1 and CDR2 sequences are SNHLY and FYNNEI. Trimming pared 6 bases from V and 12 bases from J, leaving 18 bases between. This CDR3 region has 14 residues. The DNA for the CDR3 is TGTGCCAGCAGAATGGTGGGGGGAGTACTACCCCTCCACTTT. Translated: CASRMVGGVLPLHF.

The genes are TRBV4-3 and TRBJ2-7; 7 bases are shared with TRBD2. V trimming: 0 bases; J trimming: 5 bases; junction bases outside the gene matches: 1. Germline V gene lookup returns CDR1 LGHNA and CDR2 YSLEER. This CDR3 has 13 residues. DNA of the CDR3: TGCGCCAGCAGCCAAGACCGGGGGGACGAGCAGTACTTC. Translated, it gives CASSQDRGDEQYF.

J is TRBJ1-2 and V is TRBV28, with D unresolved. CDR1 MDHEN and CDR2 SYDVKM come from the germline V gene. The CDR3 contains 11 residues. Trimming took off 7 bases at V and 6 bases at J, with 9 bases between the two ends. The CDR3 spells CASTWRDGYTF. In nucleotides, the CDR3 is TGTGCCAGCACCTGGAGGGATGGCTACACCTTC.

V and J are TRBV5-1 and TRBJ1-1; TRBD1 might be the D (6 bases). The V and J ends lost 5 bases and 1 base respectively, with 15 bases between them. Germline assignment: CDR1 SGHRS and CDR2 YFSETQ. CDR3 length: 15 amino acids. CDR3 sequence reads: CASSSKGGRNTEAFF. The CDR3 region has the DNA TGCGCCAGCAGTTCCAAAGGGGGACGGAACACTGAAGCTTTCTTT.